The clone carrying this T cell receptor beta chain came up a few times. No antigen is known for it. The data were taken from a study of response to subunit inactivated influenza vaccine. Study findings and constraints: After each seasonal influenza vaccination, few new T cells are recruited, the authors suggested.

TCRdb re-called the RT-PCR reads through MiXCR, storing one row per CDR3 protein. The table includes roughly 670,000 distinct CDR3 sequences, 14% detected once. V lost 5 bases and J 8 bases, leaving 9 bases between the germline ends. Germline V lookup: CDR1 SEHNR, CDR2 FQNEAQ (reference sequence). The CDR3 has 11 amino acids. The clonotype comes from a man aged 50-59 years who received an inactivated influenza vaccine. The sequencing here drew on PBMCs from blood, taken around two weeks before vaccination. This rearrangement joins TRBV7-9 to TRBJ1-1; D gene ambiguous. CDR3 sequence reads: CASSRTEEAFF. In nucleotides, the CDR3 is TGTGCCAGCAGCCGGACCGAGGAAGCTTTCTTT.